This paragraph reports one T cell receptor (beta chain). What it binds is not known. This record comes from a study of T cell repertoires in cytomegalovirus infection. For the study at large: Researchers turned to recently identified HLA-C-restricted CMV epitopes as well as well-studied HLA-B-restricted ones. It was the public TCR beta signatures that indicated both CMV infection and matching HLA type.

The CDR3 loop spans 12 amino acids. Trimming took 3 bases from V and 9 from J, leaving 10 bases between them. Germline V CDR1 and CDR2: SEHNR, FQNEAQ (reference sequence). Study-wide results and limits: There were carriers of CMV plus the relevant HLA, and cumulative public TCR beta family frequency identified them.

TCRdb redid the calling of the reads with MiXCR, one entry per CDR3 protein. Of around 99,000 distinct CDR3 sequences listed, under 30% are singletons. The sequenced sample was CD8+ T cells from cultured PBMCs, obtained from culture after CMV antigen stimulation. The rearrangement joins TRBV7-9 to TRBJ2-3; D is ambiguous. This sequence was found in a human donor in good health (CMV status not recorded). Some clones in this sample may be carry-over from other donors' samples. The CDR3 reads CASSLTSDTQYF. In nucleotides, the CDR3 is TGTGCCAGCAGCTTGACCAGCGACACGCAGTATTTT.